Below are 26 T cell receptor beta chains sequenced from a single sample in a study of spatial heterogeneity in lung cancer. Findings and caveats of the study: Tumor mutation count correlated with how many alpha and beta TCRs expanded intratumorally.

Time point meaning: sample taken at primary tumor resection. Antigens for these TCRs are unknown. TCRdb fed the 5' RACE reads into MiXCR, producing one record per CDR3 protein. Here the sample spans about 4,800 distinct CDR3 sequences, 8% to 9.5% being singletons. The source material was lung tumor tissue, sampled at surgery. These receptors originate from a male donor with early-stage non-small cell lung cancer.

This clonotype is labeled as medium-sized (0.01 to 0.1%). The chain recombines TRBV6-1 with TRBJ1-2; D is unresolved. Germline CDR1 is MNHNS and CDR2 is SASEGT. This CDR3 comprises 16 residues. The V gene lost 4 bases and the J gene lost 0 bases, with 15 bases spanning the gap. The CDR3: CASSVITTRTNYGYTF. Here the CDR3 DNA reads TGTGCCAGCAGTGTGATTACGACACGAACTAACTATGGCTACACCTTC.

The CDR3 nucleotides are TGTGCCAGCTGGACCCTTAATCAGCCCCAGCATTTT. Translated: CASWTLNQPQHF. J is TRBJ1-5 and V is TRBV6-5, with D uncertain. The V gene lost 8 bases and the J gene lost 4 bases, with 9 bases spanning the gap. The CDR3 covers 12 residues. Germline CDR1 MNHEY, CDR2 SVGAGI.

This clonotype is labeled medium-sized. The V call is TRBV20-1, the J call TRBJ2-7; 9 nucleotides line up with TRBD2. In germline, CDR1 is DFQATT, CDR2 SNEGSKA (reference sequence). V lost 1 base and J lost 6; bases outside the gene matches: 10. CDR3 length equals 15 residues. CDR3 in amino acids: CSARGASGTRGEQYF. CDR3 DNA: TGCAGTGCTAGAGGAGCTAGCGGGACAAGGGGCGAGCAGTACTTC.

This clonotype is medium-sized. CDR3 in DNA: TGTGCCAGCAGCCAGACACTATCCTACGAGCAGTACTTC. Amino acid sequence: CASSQTLSYEQYF. This sequence joins TRBV5-6 and TRBJ2-7, with unresolved D. Trimming shortened V by 4 bases and J by 1 base, and 9 bases separated the two germline ends. From germline, CDR1 is SGHDT and CDR2 YYEEEE. This CDR3 contains 13 residues.

The table lists this clonotype with many counts. This chain connects TRBV5-6 to TRBJ2-7; D might be TRBD2 (6 bases). The length of the CDR3 is 14 residues. V lost 4 bases and J 0 bases, leaving 11 bases between the germline ends. From germline, CDR1 is SGHDT and CDR2 YYEEEE. The CDR3 loop is CASSRRETSYEQYF. The CDR3 DNA is TGTGCCAGCAGCCGTCGGGAGACCTCCTACGAGCAGTACTTC.

Within the sample, this clonotype is medium-sized (0.01 to 0.1%). The V call is TRBV15, the J call TRBJ2-3; 13 nucleotides agree with TRBD2. Trimming cost V 1 base and J 11 bases; bases outside gene matches: 0. The V gene's germline CDR1 is LNHNV and CDR2 YYDKDF (reference sequence). The CDR3 is 13 residues long. DNA for the CDR3: TGTGCCACCAGCAGAGGACTAGCGGGGGGGCAGTATTTT. Protein sequence: CATSRGLAGGQYF.

By share, this clonotype ranks as medium-sized. J is TRBJ2-4 and V is TRBV12-3 or TRBV12-4, with TRBD2 as a possible D gene (6 bases). This CDR3 has 14 residues. V lost 6 bases to trimming and J lost 7 bases, with 16 bases between them. The CDR3 DNA follows: TGTGCCAGCAGACCCGCGGGGTTGCGGAACATTCAGTACTTC. It encodes CASRPAGLRNIQYF.

The table lists this clonotype with a few counts. V and J are TRBV20-1 and TRBJ2-1; D is tentatively TRBD1 or TRBD2 (6 bases each). V lost 6 bases and J 10 bases, leaving 22 bases between the germline ends. The CDR3 length is 14 residues. Germline V gives CDR1 DFQATT, CDR2 SNEGSKA (reference sequence). This CDR3 is CSAFRDTGGPEQFF. For the CDR3, the DNA is TGCAGTGCGTTCCGGGACACCGGGGGACCCGAGCAGTTCTTC.

This clonotype was seen ten or more times. The J gene is TRBJ2-3, the V gene TRBV7-2; the D call may be TRBD1 or TRBD2 (7 bases each). Germline V CDR1 and CDR2: SGHTA, FQGNSA. The length of the CDR3 is 16 residues. Deletions cut 3 bases from V and 8 bases from J, with 21 bases between. Here the CDR3 DNA reads TGTGCCAGCAGCTTCCCCCCACGGGGAGGGGGCGGTACGCAGTATTTT. Its translation is CASSFPPRGGGGTQYF.

In this sample, this clonotype turned up many times. The rearrangement uses TRBV24-1 and TRBJ2-3; 10 positions match TRBD1. Germline V gene data show CDR1 as KGHDR and CDR2 as SFDVKD. This CDR3 has 15 amino acids. After removal of 3 bases from V and 5 bases from J, the junction contained 4 bases not matched to a gene. DNA for the CDR3: TGTGCCACCAGTGATCGGGGACAGGGGAAAGATACGCAGTATTTT. Translating gives CATSDRGQGKDTQYF.

V usage is TRBV5-5 and J usage is TRBJ1-5; D is perhaps TRBD1 (6 bases). V was pared by 4 bases and J by 6 bases, with 14 bases between. This CDR3 spans 14 amino acids. Germline CDR1 is SGHKS and CDR2 is YYEKEE (reference sequence). The CDR3 region is CASSPDSTGQPQHF. The CDR3 DNA follows: TGTGCCAGCAGCCCGGACAGCACGGGTCAGCCCCAGCATTTT. Supplemented by reference TRBV5-5 and TRBJ1-5, the full variable domain reads DAGVTQSPTHLIKTRGQQVTLRCSPISGHKSVSWYQQVLGQGPQFIFQYYEKEERGRGNFPDRFSARQFPNYSSELNVNALLLGDSALYLCASSPDSTGQPQHFGDGTRLSIL.

This clonotype was seen a few times. The J gene is TRBJ1-1, the V gene TRBV15; D gene uncertain. The germline V gene encodes CDR1 LNHNV and CDR2 YYDKDF (reference sequence). Deletions cut 5 bases from V and 5 bases from J, with 12 bases between. This CDR3 is built from 13 residues. In DNA form, the CDR3 reads TGTGCCACCAGCCTCGTCAGAGATACTGAAGCTTTCTTT. Translated: CATSLVRDTEAFF.

This clonotype is medium-sized (0.01 to 0.1%) in the sample. The chain is built from TRBV25-1 and TRBJ2-1; maybe TRBD2 (6 bases). The germline V and J ends were trimmed by 3 bases and 12 bases, with 6 bases remaining between them. This CDR3 has 10 residues. CDR1 is MGHDK, CDR2 SYGVNS, per germline. This chain's CDR3 is CASSETRQFF. For the CDR3, the DNA is TGTGCCAGCAGTGAGACTAGGCAGTTCTTC.

This clonotype came up a few times. The rearrangement links TRBV20-1 to TRBJ2-7, with a possible D match to TRBD2 (6 bases). V dropped 3 bases and J dropped 5 bases, with 11 bases sitting between them. Per germline, CDR1 DFQATT and CDR2 SNEGSKA (reference sequence). The CDR3 is 12 residues long. CDR3 nucleotide sequence: TGCAGTGCTAGCGGGGGTTACGACGAGCAGTACTTC. Its protein product is CSASGGYDEQYF.

This clonotype showed up many times. The J gene is TRBJ1-5, the V gene TRBV4-1; TRBD1 might be the D (6 bases). Looked up from germline, CDR1 is MGHRA and CDR2 is YSYEKL. V lost 0 bases and J lost 7, with 10 bases in between. The CDR3 extends over 14 amino acids. The CDR3 protein is CASSQDRGGQPQHF. The CDR3 nucleotides read TGCGCCAGCAGCCAAGATCGAGGGGGACAGCCCCAGCATTTT.

This clonotype was observed once. The chain recombines TRBV7-9 with TRBJ2-3; TRBD1 is a possible D gene (6 bases). The V gene lost 5 bases and the J gene lost 2 bases, with 17 bases spanning the gap. Germline CDR1 and CDR2: SEHNR and FQNEAQ (reference sequence). The CDR3 sequence is 16 residues long. The CDR3 nucleotides read TGTGCCAGCAGCCTACACCAAGGGGGAGACACAGATACGCAGTATTTT. This gives the protein CASSLHQGGDTDTQYF.

This clonotype was seen many times. The rearrangement uses TRBV20-1 and TRBJ1-2; no firm D call. The CDR3 loop spans 15 amino acids. The germline V gene encodes CDR1 DFQATT and CDR2 SNEGSKA (reference sequence). V was trimmed by 3 bases and J by 4 bases, leaving 18 bases between them. The CDR3 spells CSASSSGGVSYGYTF. CDR3 nucleotide sequence: TGCAGTGCTAGTAGTAGCGGCGGGGTCTCCTATGGCTACACCTTC.

This clonotype was found many times. The gene calls are TRBV12-3 or TRBV12-4 and TRBJ2-1; 8 nucleotides match TRBD1. With 4 bases clipped from V and 0 bases from J, the junction kept 14 bases outside the gene matches. The CDR3 runs to 19 residues. The chain's CDR3 is CASSSQGATRESSYNEQFF. As DNA, the CDR3 is TGTGCCAGCAGTTCCCAGGGGGCGACCCGGGAGAGCTCCTACAATGAGCAGTTCTTC.

This clonotype was counted ten times or more. The gene calls are TRBV5-1 and TRBJ1-2; D uncertain. The length of the CDR3 is 14 residues. In germline, CDR1 is SGHRS, CDR2 YFSETQ. The V gene lost 3 bases and the J gene lost 5 bases, with 14 bases spanning the gap. The CDR3 loop is CASSSETERYGYTF. DNA for the CDR3: TGCGCCAGCAGCTCCGAAACCGAGCGGTATGGCTACACCTTC.

This clonotype was observed many times. The genes are TRBV19 and TRBJ1-4, with D unclear. V was cut by 6 bases and J by 0 bases, with 8 bases left in between. The germline V gene encodes CDR1 LNHDA and CDR2 SQIVND (reference sequence). CDR3 length: 14 residues. As DNA, the CDR3 is TGTGCCAGTAGAAATCTGGCAACTAATGAAAAACTGTTTTTT. Translation gives CASRNLATNEKLFF.

This clonotype was picked up many times. The chain carries TRBV27 and TRBJ2-5; possible D gene TRBD1, 6 bases. Germline CDR1 reads MNHEY; CDR2 reads SMNVEV (reference sequence). The ends were cut back, 6 bases at V and 4 bases at J, with 12 bases in the middle. The CDR3 contains 13 residues. CDR3 nucleotides: TGTGCCAGCAGAGCCAGGGGTGGAGAGACCCAGTACTTC. This gives the protein CASRARGGETQYF.

This clonotype is deemed medium-sized. The chain links TRBV7-3 to TRBJ2-3; the D gene is possibly TRBD2 (6 bases). The CDR3 consists of 14 residues. Germline CDR1 reads SGHTA; CDR2 reads FQGTGA. The V and J ends lost 0 bases and 4 bases respectively, with 8 bases between them. CDR3 sequence reads: CASSLTSGADTQYF. The DNA of the CDR3 is TGTGCCAGCAGCTTAACGTCGGGGGCAGATACGCAGTATTTT. Filled out from reference TRBV7-3 and TRBJ2-3, the complete variable domain reads GAGVSQTPSNKVTEKGKYVELRCDPISGHTALYWYRQSLGQGPEFLIYFQGTGAADDSGLPNDRFFAVRPEGSVSTLKIQRTERGDSAVYLCASSLTSGADTQYFGPGTRLTVL.

This clonotype was seen many times. The J gene is TRBJ2-1, the V gene TRBV20-1; 8 nucleotides align to TRBD1. From germline, CDR1 is DFQATT and CDR2 SNEGSKA (reference sequence). The CDR3 is 14 residues long. V lost 3 bases, J lost 5 bases, and 6 bases stayed unmatched. CDR3 DNA sequence: TGCAGTGCTAGCCTGGGACAGGTAAACAATGAGCAGTTCTTC. It specifies CSASLGQVNNEQFF.

This clonotype was recorded many times. The chain combines TRBV6-1 with TRBJ1-3; perhaps TRBD1 as D (5 bases). The CDR3 is 15 amino acids. V was cut by 2 bases and J by 0 bases, with 8 bases left in between. Germline V gene lookup returns CDR1 MNHNS and CDR2 SASEGT. The CDR3 DNA is TGTGCCAGCAGTGAACAGGGCAACTCTGGAAACACCATATATTTT. Amino acids: CASSEQGNSGNTIYF.

At least ten counts were recorded for this clonotype. The chain employs TRBV10-3 and TRBJ2-7; 8 bases match TRBD1. CDR1 and CDR2 from the germline V gene are ENHRY and SYGVKD. This CDR3 contains 12 residues. Trimming cost V 6 bases and J 6 bases; bases outside gene matches: 4. CDR3 protein: CAISATGVEQYF. The CDR3 DNA is TGTGCCATCAGCGCGACAGGGGTCGAGCAGTACTTC.

This clonotype is deemed medium-sized (0.01 to 0.1%). The V call is TRBV29-1, the J call TRBJ2-7; no clear D gene. The CDR3 length is 11 residues. CDR1 and CDR2 (germline): SQVTM, ANQGSEA. V gave up 6 bases and J gave up 5 bases, with 11 bases separating them. The CDR3 protein is CSVRSVDEQYF. As DNA, the CDR3 is TGCAGCGTCAGAAGCGTGGACGAGCAGTACTTC.